The sequence of this T cell receptor (beta chain) was determined in a study of cytomegalovirus exposure and HLA in healthy donors. General study findings and limits: Reports indicate that TCR beta sequences accurately predicted the HLA-A and HLA-B alleles of most subjects. More clonal expansion characterized HLA-associated TCR beta chains than equally common others in a later analysis.

Germline assignment: CDR1 SGHRS and CDR2 YFSETQ. The CDR3 is 15 amino acids. V dropped 4 bases and J dropped 0 bases, with 11 bases sitting between them. As to this clone: Its target is not known.

PCR used 60 Vbeta primers and 13 Jbeta primers. Per the authors' pipeline: Later work found 65 million to 85 million unique TCR beta chains, with roughly 11 million shared. Clones were read by immunoSEQ multiplex PCR, and TCRdb kept only the in-frame ones, dropping some. V and J calls and clone size are as listed in that table; D and trimming were resolved from the DNA. The table lists 70,000 to 100,000 clones, 65% to 85% of them singletons. This clonotype was sampled from a man in his late teens or twenties in good health and CMV-seronegative. The specimen sequenced was PBMCs. The genes are TRBV5-1 and TRBJ1-5; D may be TRBD1 (5 bases). The CDR3 DNA is TGCGCCAGCAGCCCCGGGCAGGGTAGCAATCAGCCCCAGCATTTT. Amino acid sequence: CASSPGQGSNQPQHF.